This T cell receptor (beta chain) comes out of a study of shared clonotypes between healthy human individuals. Germline V gene sequence: CDR1 SGHTA, CDR2 FQGNSA. This CDR3 region has 14 residues. V was clipped by 1 base and J by 4 bases; unmatched bases: 2. TCRdb keeps only in-frame clones here, not all; method: immunoSEQ multiplex PCR. Among over 2,000,000 clones listed, around 95% were seen once. CD45RO-negative, CCR7-selected cells formed the naive CD8 fraction, which excluded terminally differentiated effector memory CD45RA+ cells. The chain is built from TRBV7-2 and TRBJ2-3, with 7 bases fitting TRBD2. The sequencing sample was made of naive CD8+ T cells from PBMCs. This TCR was recovered from a man younger than 35 in good health. Some clones in this sample may be carry-over from other donors' samples. CDR3 sequence: CASSLVGLADTQYF. In DNA form, the CDR3 reads TGTGCCAGCAGCTTAGTCGGACTAGCAGATACGCAGTATTTT.